The TCR beta chain under discussion was sequenced for a study of radiotherapy plus CTLA-4 blockade in lung cancer. Study conclusions and caveats: Early blood T cell clone changes and increased post-radiation serum interferon-beta were reportedly the strongest response predictors.

TCRdb's table, derived via immunoSEQ multiplex PCR, lists solely in-frame clones and lacks some. There are about 31,000 clones in the sample; about 78% occur only once, and approximately 7.5% lies in the top ten. V was pared by 0 bases and J by 6 bases, with 5 bases of the junction left unmatched. The germline V gene encodes CDR1 SGDLS and CDR2 YYNGEE. This CDR3 spans 15 amino acids. Comment on this clone: Antigen unknown.

CTLA-4 blockade with ipilimumab, together with focal radiation, was given to patients with chemo-refractory metastatic non-small-cell lung cancer. The TCR sequence derives from a human donor with non-small cell lung cancer who had stable disease on radiotherapy plus ipilimumab. Sequences were derived from peripheral blood, sampled from a patient treated with radiotherapy plus ipilimumab. The rearrangement uses TRBV9 and TRBJ2-1, with 8 bases fitting TRBD2. The CDR3 nucleotides read TGTGCCAGCAGCGTAGAGCGGGGGTGGAGCAATGAGCAGTTCTTC. This sequence encodes CASSVERGWSNEQFF.